Listed here is a single T cell receptor beta chain. This specimen comes from a study of T cell responses to AZD1222 COVID-19 vaccine. Trimming pared 1 base from V and 8 bases from J, leaving 11 bases between. This CDR3 has 14 amino acids. CDR1 is KGHSH, CDR2 LQKENI, per germline. Only in-frame clones appear in the TCRdb table, and some are missing; sequencing was by immunoSEQ multiplex PCR. Among roughly 200,000 clones listed, about 93% were seen once. The sample consisted of peripheral blood, taken on day 0 of MenACWY control vaccination. The rearrangement uses TRBV18 and TRBJ1-4, with TRBD1 as a possible D gene (5 bases). The origin of this receptor is an adult in good health. The CDR3 is CASSPRGLGEKLFF. DNA for the CDR3: TGTGCCAGCTCACCACGGGGGTTAGGAGAAAAACTGTTTTTT.